These 19 T cell receptor beta chains share one sample of origin, sequenced in a study of T cells in Graves' hyperthyroidism and ophthalmopathy. RNA transcripts were the template for amplifying TCR beta CDR3 regions. The HTBI primer set was used in a first-round RT-PCR of the TCR CDR3. TCRdb called the multiplex PCR reads again in MiXCR, with one record for every CDR3 protein. The sample comprises 310,000 or so distinct CDR3 sequences, 15% to 20% of which are singletons, and just over 55% rests with the top ten. The specimen sequenced was blood. The receptors were gathered from an older woman with Graves' ophthalmopathy.

About this clonotype itself: A much more abundant neighbour one base away suggests this may be a read error. Likely a read error: the CDR3 ends without its conserved phenylalanine or tryptophan. This sequence joins TRBV7-9 and TRBJ2-7; tentative D call: TRBD2 (7 bases). The CDR3 runs to 14 residues. Germline V CDR1 and CDR2: SEHNR, FQNEAQ (reference sequence). With 5 bases removed from V and 6 bases from J, the gap between germline ends came to 17 bases. As DNA, the CDR3 is TGTGCCAGCAGCCCCACGGGGGGCGCAGTCGAGCAGTACCTC. Its translation: CASSPTGGAVEQYL.

The chain links TRBV7-9 to TRBJ1-2; no clear D gene. V shed 5 bases and J shed 2 bases, with 6 bases lying between them. CDR3 length equals 12 residues. Germline-derived CDR1 and CDR2 are SEHNR and FQNEAQ (reference sequence). CDR3 protein: CASSTENYGYTF. The CDR3 DNA reads TGTGCCAGCAGCACGGAAAACTATGGCTACACCTTC.

In this sample, this clonotype turned up a few times. The CDR3 spells CATSRDLAMGLYEQYF. The DNA of the CDR3 is TGTGCCACCAGCAGAGATTTGGCAATGGGCCTCTACGAGCAGTACTTC. The gene calls are TRBV15 and TRBJ2-7; no clear D gene. Germline V CDR1 and CDR2: LNHNV, YYDKDF (reference sequence). The CDR3 extends over 16 amino acids. With 0 bases removed from V and 3 bases from J, the gap between germline ends came to 15 bases. Full variable domain (missing parts from reference TRBV15 and TRBJ2-7): DAMVIQNPRYQVTQFGKPVTLSCSQTLNHNVMYWYQQKSSQAPKLLFHYYDKDFNNEADTPDNFQSRRPNTSFCFLDIRSPGLGDTAMYLCATSRDLAMGLYEQYFGPGTRLTVT.

This clonotype was detected only a few times. The chain uses TRBV10-3 and TRBJ1-2; TRBD1 matches at 11 bases. Losses at the gene ends were 4 bases for V and 4 bases for J; bases not matched to a gene: 5. Germline assignment: CDR1 ENHRY and CDR2 SYGVKD. The CDR3 is made up of 15 amino acids. In nucleotides, the CDR3 is TGTGCCATCAGTGGAGGACAGGGGGCGGGCTATGGCTACACCTTC. Translating it yields CAISGGQGAGYGYTF.

The table lists this clonotype with many counts. The rearrangement joins TRBV5-1 to TRBJ1-1, with D possibly being TRBD1 (5 bases). The germline V and J ends were trimmed by 4 bases and 4 bases, with 14 bases remaining between them. Germline V gene sequence: CDR1 SGHRS, CDR2 YFSETQ. The CDR3 is 14 residues long. Here the CDR3 DNA reads TGCGCCAGCAGCGGGGGGACGCAGAGCACTGAAGCTTTCTTT. Translation: CASSGGTQSTEAFF.

This clonotype showed up many times. This chain uses TRBV6-2 or TRBV6-3 with TRBJ2-3; 7 bases are a match to TRBD1. The CDR3 spans 15 residues. The V and J ends lost 2 bases and 2 bases, in that order; junction bases with no gene match: 4. From germline, CDR1 is MNHEY and CDR2 SVGEGT. The CDR3 is CASSYRTGPTDTQYF. CDR3 nucleotides: TGTGCCAGCAGTTACAGGACAGGCCCCACAGATACGCAGTATTTT.

This clonotype was detected ten times or more. This chain links TRBV20-1 with TRBJ1-1; the match to TRBD1 covers 8 bases. The J segment lost 1 base and the V segment lost 6 bases, leaving 10 bases of the junction unmatched. The CDR3 spans 15 residues. Germline V gene sequence: CDR1 DFQATT, CDR2 SNEGSKA (reference sequence). This CDR3 is CSAPGGQAANTEAFF. As DNA, the CDR3 is TGCAGTGCCCCAGGGGGACAGGCCGCGAACACTGAAGCTTTCTTT.

Note on this clonotype: Relative to the germline gene, one junction end is altered; a read error may explain this. The V gene is TRBV12-3 or TRBV12-4, the J gene TRBJ2-3, with D perhaps TRBD2 (5 bases). CDR3 length: 12 residues. The CDR3 DNA is TGTGCCTGCAGTCCCCCAGGAGGTACGCAGTATTTT. Its protein is CACSPPGGTQYF.

The sample holds a few counts of this clonotype. The CDR3, as DNA: TGTGCCAGCTTCCGGGTTAATGAAAAACTGTTTTTT. Encoded protein: CASFRVNEKLFF. The V call is TRBV27, the J call TRBJ1-4; D is ambiguous. Germline lookup yields CDR1 MNHEY and CDR2 SMNVEV (reference sequence). Trimming took 8 bases from V and 4 from J, leaving 8 bases between them. CDR3 length equals 12 residues.

J is TRBJ2-7 and V is TRBV7-2, with D hard to call. Germline V lookup: CDR1 SGHTA, CDR2 FQGNSA. The CDR3 runs 14 residues. V was cut by 5 bases and J by 1 base, with 12 bases left in between. CDR3 amino acids: CASSPNWDSYEQYF. In DNA, the CDR3 is TGTGCCAGCAGCCCTAACTGGGATTCCTACGAGCAGTACTTC.

J is TRBJ2-7 and V is TRBV2; 16 nucleotides align to TRBD2. The V gene's germline CDR1 is SNHLY and CDR2 FYNNEI. Trimming removed 6 bases from V and 6 bases from J; junction bases left unmatched: 8. The CDR3 consists of 16 residues. CDR3 in DNA: TGTGCCAGCAGCGGGACTAGCGGGGGGGCCTCCAGCGAGCAGTACTTC. Its protein product is CASSGTSGGASSEQYF.

The chain uses TRBV20-1 and TRBJ2-3; no definite D call. The length of the CDR3 is 13 residues. V lost 0 bases to trimming and J lost 5 bases, with 9 bases between them. Germline lookup yields CDR1 DFQATT and CDR2 SNEGSKA (reference sequence). CDR3 protein: CSAREQSEDTQYF. CDR3 in DNA: TGCAGTGCTAGAGAGCAGTCGGAAGATACGCAGTATTTT.

The chain links TRBV11-2 to TRBJ2-2, with D maybe TRBD2 (5 bases). CDR1 SGHAT and CDR2 FQNNGV come from the germline V gene. V was pared by 0 bases and J by 9 bases, with 11 bases between. The CDR3 has 14 amino acids. CDR3 bases: TGTGCCAGCAGCTTAGAGGGTACTAGTCGGGAGCTGTTTTTT. It codes for CASSLEGTSRELFF.

This clonotype turned up a few times. The chain links TRBV6-1 to TRBJ2-4; 7 nucleotides line up with TRBD1. CDR3 length: 15 residues. Germline CDR1 MNHNS, CDR2 SASEGT. The V gene end was trimmed by 8 bases and the J gene end by 6 bases; junction bases not matched to a gene: 13. The CDR3 DNA is TGTGCCAGCGGAGGACAGGCCAGGGCGGTAAACATTCAGTACTTC. Its translation is CASGGQARAVNIQYF.

This clonotype was observed at least ten times. The rearrangement uses TRBV11-2 and TRBJ2-1; no reliable D call. The V gene lost 5 bases and the J gene lost 2 bases, with 10 bases spanning the gap. This CDR3 has 14 residues. Germline-derived CDR1 and CDR2 are SGHAT and FQNNGV. The CDR3 protein is CASSQHEAYNEQFF. The CDR3 DNA is TGTGCCAGCAGCCAACATGAGGCCTACAATGAGCAGTTCTTC.

The sample holds many counts of this clonotype. This chain uses TRBV12-3 or TRBV12-4 with TRBJ2-1; the match to TRBD2 covers 9 bases. This CDR3 contains 14 residues. J lost 5 bases, V lost 8 bases, and 7 bases had no gene match. The CDR3 DNA reads TGTGCCAGCCGTCGAGTAGCGGGAGACAATGAGCAGTTCTTC. It yields the protein CASRRVAGDNEQFF.

This clonotype was counted between two and nine times. This chain joins TRBV20-1 and TRBJ2-5; 7 nucleotides match TRBD1. CDR3 length: 15 residues. Germline values: CDR1 DFQATT, CDR2 SNEGSKA (reference sequence). With V trimmed by 6 bases and J by 5 bases, 15 bases remained unmatched. CDR3 in amino acids: CSALRPQGVVETQYF. CDR3 sequence (DNA): TGCAGTGCCCTTAGACCCCAGGGGGTGGTCGAGACCCAGTACTTC.

The J gene is TRBJ1-4, the V gene TRBV28, with no clear D. Germline CDR1 MDHEN, CDR2 SYDVKM. Trimming took 8 bases from V and 8 from J, leaving 9 bases between them. The CDR3 spans 11 residues. CDR3: CASLSLEKLFF. CDR3 bases: TGTGCCAGCCTGTCCCTAGAAAAACTGTTTTTT.

This clonotype was counted at least ten times. V is TRBV7-2 and J is TRBJ2-3; 8 bases match TRBD1. This CDR3 spans 16 amino acids. V lost 0 bases, J lost 4 bases, and 6 bases stayed unmatched. Germline assignment: CDR1 SGHTA and CDR2 FQGNSA. This CDR3 is CASSLAPGGVADTQYF. CDR3 nucleotides: TGTGCCAGCAGCTTAGCTCCAGGGGGCGTAGCAGATACGCAGTATTTT.